Each of the 2 T cell receptor beta chains below was sequenced from the same sample in a study of blood T cell repertoires in COVID-19. Method: immunoSEQ multiplex PCR; TCRdb's copy keeps in-frame clones and lacks some. Seen here are about 68,000 clones, 70% to 90% observed once, and the top ten hold about 6%. Sample: peripheral blood. These receptors were taken from an elderly man with COVID-19, enrolled during active disease.

The rearrangement uses TRBV7-8 and TRBJ1-6, with D maybe TRBD1 (6 bases). V lost 5 bases and J 2 bases, leaving 13 bases between the germline ends. Germline V gene sequence: CDR1 SGHVS, CDR2 FQNEAQ. The CDR3 covers 16 residues. CDR3 residues: CASSTPGVPYNSPLHF. The CDR3 DNA reads TGTGCCAGCAGCACTCCAGGGGTCCCCTATAATTCACCCCTCCACTTT.

The chain links TRBV5-4 to TRBJ2-3; the D gene is possibly TRBD1 (5 bases). The germline V and J ends were trimmed by 0 bases and 0 bases, with 8 bases remaining between them. CDR3 length: 15 residues. Germline CDR1 reads SGHNT; CDR2 reads YYREEE (reference sequence). The CDR3 bases are TGTGCCAGCAGCTTGGGAAGGGGTAGCACAGATACGCAGTATTTT. Protein product: CASSLGRGSTDTQYF.